This TCR beta chain came from a study of cytomegalovirus exposure and HLA in healthy donors. Study results and caveats: About 87% or about 30% of the time was how often most TCR beta V segments were productive, according to an earlier analysis. A list of more than 150 TCR beta chains associated with cytomegalovirus was given. In vitro work confirmed that a few CMV-associated chains recognize CMV antigens.

About this clone itself: Its matching antigen is unknown.

The PCR ran on 60 Vbeta and 13 Jbeta primers. TCRdb keeps only in-frame clones here, not all; method: immunoSEQ multiplex PCR. The sample contains tens of thousands of clones, approximately 79% of which appear only once. The specimen was PBMCs. The source is a woman aged 40 to 49 in good health and CMV-seropositive.

The CDR3 reads CASSDPAGAVNEKLFF. For the CDR3, the DNA is TGTGCCAGCAGTGACCCCGCGGGGGCCGTTAATGAAAAACTGTTTTTT. The chain joins TRBV25-1 to TRBJ1-4, with D possibly being TRBD1 (6 bases). Germline CDR1 is MGHDK and CDR2 is SYGVNS. Trimming took off 3 bases at V and 4 bases at J, with 15 bases between the two ends. The CDR3 loop spans 16 amino acids.